The entry below describes one T cell receptor (beta chain). The entry originates in a study of blood T cell repertoires in COVID-19. Data came from immunoSEQ multiplex PCR; TCRdb stores just in-frame clones and leaves some out. The repertoire consists of roughly 250,000 clones, with approximately 84% occurring once and the leading ten covering about 4%. CDR3 length equals 16 residues. Trimming stripped 4 bases from V and 3 bases from J, with 17 bases between. Germline V CDR1 and CDR2: SGHRS, YFSETQ. The material sequenced was peripheral blood. V and J are TRBV5-1 and TRBJ1-5; D uncertain. This sequence originates from a man over 45 with acute or convalescent COVID-19. In DNA, the CDR3 is TGCGCCAGCAGCATCAGAGGCGGTCGGAACAATCAGCCCCAGCATTTT. Amino acids: CASSIRGGRNNQPQHF.